This T cell receptor beta chain was sequenced in a study of shared clonotypes between healthy human individuals. Whole-study context: CD4 naive cells filled three plates per donor, CD4 memory three, CD8 naive two and CD8 memory one.

The protocol was immunoSEQ multiplex PCR, while the TCRdb copy is restricted to in-frame clones and leaves out a portion. Among around 100,000 clones listed, less than 80% were seen once. CD8 memory combined CD45RO+ cells with CCR7-negative CD45RA+ TemRA cells. This CDR3 contains 16 residues. Germline-derived CDR1 and CDR2 are MDHEN and SYDVKM. V lost 4 bases and J lost 4; bases outside the gene matches: 5. The sequence was obtained from a woman aged 25 to 39 in good health. This chain connects TRBV28 to TRBJ2-1; TRBD2 agrees at 12 bases. Sequencing input: memory CD8+ T cells sorted from blood. Subset defined: CD45RO+ cells pooled with CCR7-negative TemRA cells. The CDR3, as DNA: TGTGCCAGCAGTTCCCAGCTAGCGGGAGGGTACAATGAGCAGTTCTTC. Translation: CASSSQLAGGYNEQFF.